The 26 T cell receptor beta chains below come from one sample, sequenced in a study of shared clonotypes between healthy human individuals (dated by TCRdb to 2020 to 2022). The protocol used for the library was the immunoSEQ multiplex PCR assay. TCRdb took this table from immuneACCESS and kept in-frame rearrangements with V and J called. Such tables lack part of the clones; where checked against another copy, unresolved V genes explain under half of the gap, and the rest is unexplained. A total of roughly 2.2 million clones appear in this sample, 85% to 95% of them only once. Jointly, the top ten make up around 0.35% of the sample. The sequencing sample was made of naive CD4+ T cells from PBMCs. The sample's cell subset or site label is to be understood as: CD45RA+ positively selected. The receptors stem from a man between 18 and 35 years old in good health. Some clones in this sample may be carry-over from other donors' samples.

Note on this clone: Other DNA sequences in the sample encode the same CDR3. CDR3 in DNA: TGTGCCAGCAGCTCGGGGACAGGGGCCTACAATGAGCAGTTCTTC. Protein: CASSSGTGAYNEQFF. This chain uses TRBV5-4 with TRBJ2-1, with 10 bases aligning to TRBD1. This CDR3 has 15 residues. The V and J ends lost 3 bases and 2 bases, in that order; junction bases with no gene match: 2. Germline V gene lookup returns CDR1 SGHNT and CDR2 YYREEE (reference sequence).

Concerning this clone: Other DNA sequences in the sample encode the same CDR3. The V gene is TRBV18, the J gene TRBJ2-7, with a weak D call TRBD2 (5 bases). This CDR3 has 13 residues. The V and J ends lost 2 bases and 3 bases respectively, with 8 bases between them. The germline gives CDR1 KGHSH, CDR2 LQKENI. The CDR3: CASSPGLDYEQYF. The CDR3 DNA is TGTGCCAGCTCACCAGGACTGGACTACGAGCAGTACTTC.

The chain uses TRBV6-5 and TRBJ2-7; the match to TRBD1 covers 8 bases. This CDR3 spans 15 amino acids. With V trimmed by 2 bases and J by 1 base, 4 bases remained unmatched. Looked up from germline, CDR1 is MNHEY and CDR2 is SVGAGI. The DNA of the CDR3 is TGTGCCAGCAGTTACGGACAGGGCCGGTCCTACGAGCAGTACTTC. This sequence encodes CASSYGQGRSYEQYF.

This chain links TRBV5-8 with TRBJ1-1; possibly TRBD1 for D (5 bases). V was pared by 4 bases and J by 0 bases, with 16 bases between. CDR1 SGHTS and CDR2 YDEGEE come from the germline V gene. The CDR3 sequence is 16 residues long. CDR3 nucleotide sequence: TGTGCCAGCAGCCCGAGAAGGGACTCATTGAACACTGAAGCTTTCTTT. It yields the protein CASSPRRDSLNTEAFF.

This chain joins TRBV5-1 and TRBJ2-1; TRBD2 aligns across 14 bases. The length of the CDR3 is 18 residues. CDR1 and CDR2 from the germline V gene are SGHRS and YFSETQ. V dropped 0 bases and J dropped 8; count of bases not matched to a gene: 10. The CDR3 is CASSLGGLAGGVLDEQFF. The CDR3 coding sequence is TGCGCCAGCAGCTTGGGTGGACTAGCGGGAGGAGTTTTGGATGAGCAGTTCTTC.

The chain employs TRBV15 and TRBJ1-5, with D perhaps matching TRBD1 (5 bases). The CDR3 is 14 amino acids. V was cut by 3 bases and J by 0 bases, with 6 bases left in between. Germline CDR1 reads LNHNV; CDR2 reads YYDKDF (reference sequence). The CDR3 DNA is TGTGCCACCAGCAGCAGGGTTAGCAATCAGCCCCAGCATTTT. Its protein is CATSSRVSNQPQHF.

The V and J genes are TRBV18 and TRBJ2-1, with unresolved D. The CDR3 length is 14 residues. The V end lost 2 bases, the J end lost 5 bases, and 10 bases lay between the germline ends. Germline V lookup: CDR1 KGHSH, CDR2 LQKENI. Here the CDR3 DNA reads TGTGCCAGCTCACCAAAGTCTAAAGACAATGAGCAGTTCTTC. It encodes CASSPKSKDNEQFF.

V usage is TRBV5-4 and J usage is TRBJ1-2, with a possible D match to TRBD1 (6 bases). This CDR3 is built from 15 residues. CDR1 and CDR2 from the germline V gene are SGHNT and YYREEE (reference sequence). V gave up 0 bases and J gave up 4 bases, with 13 bases separating them. The chain's CDR3 is CASSLGGQLGYGYTF. CDR3 nucleotide sequence: TGTGCCAGCAGCTTGGGAGGACAGCTGGGCTATGGCTACACCTTC.

This chain uses TRBV7-2 with TRBJ2-7; D gene uncertain. The V gene's germline CDR1 is SGHTA and CDR2 FQGNSA. This CDR3 comprises 13 residues. Trimming shortened V by 2 bases and J by 5 bases, and 10 bases separated the two germline ends. CDR3 DNA: TGTGCCAGCAGCTTAACAAACTTGGACGAGCAGTACTTC. This codes for CASSLTNLDEQYF.

The chain combines TRBV19 with TRBJ1-1, with 9 bases that match TRBD1. Trimming at V came to 8 bases and at J to 4 bases, leaving 26 bases not matched to a gene. This CDR3 is 20 amino acids long. From germline, CDR1 is LNHDA and CDR2 SQIVND (reference sequence). The CDR3 region has the DNA TGTGCCAGTGGATTCTCCAGCTCGGGACAGGGTGGTCCGTTAGGCACTGAAGCTTTCTTT. This gives the protein CASGFSSSGQGGPLGTEAFF.

The chain uses TRBV11-2 and TRBJ2-7, with D maybe TRBD2 (5 bases). The CDR3 extends over 17 amino acids. Trimming pared 1 base from V and 1 base from J, leaving 17 bases between. CDR1 and CDR2 from the germline V gene are SGHAT and FQNNGV. The CDR3 DNA sequence: TGTGCCAGCAGCTTAGGGAGGCTCGGTGCCCCTTCCTACGAGCAGTACTTC. Residues: CASSLGRLGAPSYEQYF.

The rearrangement joins TRBV5-1 to TRBJ2-4; TRBD1 might be the D (6 bases). The ends were cut back, 3 bases at V and 9 bases at J, with 16 bases in the middle. Germline-derived CDR1 and CDR2 are SGHRS and YFSETQ. This CDR3 spans 14 amino acids. The CDR3 sequence: CASSYRDTGSIQYF. The CDR3 DNA is TGCGCCAGCAGCTACCGGGACACAGGGAGCATTCAGTACTTC.

The rearrangement uses TRBV30 and TRBJ2-7, with D unresolved. The CDR3 is 13 residues long. Per germline, CDR1 GTSNPN and CDR2 SVGIG (reference sequence). V lost 3 bases, J lost 2 bases, and 11 bases lay in between. CDR3 DNA sequence: TGTGCCTGGAGAGTAACGGCTGCCTACGAGCAGTACTTC. This gives the protein CAWRVTAAYEQYF. The full variable domain, with the rest looked up from reference TRBV30 and TRBJ2-7, is SQTIHQWPATLVQPVGSPLSLECTVEGTSNPNLYWYRQAAGRGLQLLFYSVGIGQISSEVPQNLSASRPQDRQFILSSKKLLLSDSGFYLCAWRVTAAYEQYFGPGTRLTVT.

The chain recombines TRBV29-1 with TRBJ2-3; possible D gene TRBD2, 6 bases. This CDR3 spans 13 amino acids. CDR1 SQVTM and CDR2 ANQGSEA come from the germline V gene. V was clipped by 3 bases and J by 2 bases, with 9 bases between them. CDR3 nucleotide sequence: TGCAGCGTTGATAGGGACTCCACAGATACGCAGTATTTT. Its protein is CSVDRDSTDTQYF.

With regard to this clone: A much larger clone differs from this one at a single base, so this may be a read error. Other DNA sequences from this sample encode an identical CDR3 as well. The chain combines TRBV5-1 with TRBJ1-1; no reliable D call. Trimming pared 2 bases from V and 0 bases from J, leaving 5 bases between. The CDR3 is 13 amino acids. CDR1 and CDR2 (germline): SGHRS, YFSETQ. CDR3 loop: CASSLEVNTEAFF. In DNA form, the CDR3 reads TGCGCCAGCAGCTTAGAGGTGAACACTGAAGCTTTCTTT.

To note about this clone: The junction departs from germline at one end; a sequencing error may be responsible. The rearrangement joins TRBV15 to TRBJ2-4; 8 positions agree with TRBD2. Germline CDR1 and CDR2: LNHNV and YYDKDF (reference sequence). This CDR3 is built from 12 residues. In DNA, the CDR3 is TGTGCCACCAGCAGCGTCGTAGCGGGAAGGCACTTC. This codes for CATSSVVAGRHF.

The V gene is TRBV28, the J gene TRBJ1-3, with D unresolved. The CDR3 contains 16 residues. The V end lost 4 bases, the J end lost 3 bases, and 16 bases lay between the germline ends. Germline loops: CDR1 MDHEN, CDR2 SYDVKM. CDR3 in amino acids: CASSSRQGRFGNTIYF. The DNA of the CDR3 is TGTGCCAGCAGTTCTCGGCAAGGGAGGTTTGGAAACACCATATATTTT.

The CDR3 region is CAWGRSSGNTIYF. CDR3 sequence (DNA): TGTGCCTGGGGCAGGAGCTCTGGAAACACCATATATTTT. This sequence joins TRBV30 and TRBJ1-3; D is ambiguous. Germline-derived CDR1 and CDR2 are GTSNPN and SVGIG (reference sequence). V was pared by 5 bases and J by 0 bases, with 8 bases between. The length of the CDR3 is 13 residues. The variable domain in full, with the rest retrieved from reference TRBV30 and TRBJ1-3, is SQTIHQWPATLVQPVGSPLSLECTVEGTSNPNLYWYRQAAGRGLQLLFYSVGIGQISSEVPQNLSASRPQDRQFILSSKKLLLSDSGFYLCAWGRSSGNTIYFGEGSWLTVV.

The J gene is TRBJ1-2, the V gene TRBV16; D gene unclear. This CDR3 has 15 residues. V was pared by 2 bases and J by 0 bases, with 10 bases between. Looked up from germline, CDR1 is KGHSY and CDR2 is FQNENV. The CDR3 spells CASSQGNAPNYGYTF. The CDR3, as DNA: TGTGCCAGCAGCCAAGGGAACGCCCCTAACTATGGCTACACCTTC.

The rearrangement joins TRBV5-4 to TRBJ2-1, with TRBD1 matching over 7 bases. The CDR3 contains 15 residues. CDR1 is SGHNT, CDR2 YYREEE, per germline (reference sequence). V was pared by 5 bases and J by 7 bases, with 12 bases of the junction left unmatched. The CDR3 coding sequence is TGTGCCAGCAGTTCACCGGGACAGCCAAGTAATGAGCAGTTCTTC. Translated, it gives CASSSPGQPSNEQFF.

The CDR3 DNA sequence: TGTGCCTGGAGTTCGTATCGGCGGGGGATATATGGCTACACCTTC. It translates to CAWSSYRRGIYGYTF. The chain joins TRBV30 to TRBJ1-2, with D tentatively TRBD1 (5 bases). The CDR3 has 15 residues. The V end lost 2 bases, the J end lost 5 bases, and 18 bases lay between the germline ends. CDR1 GTSNPN and CDR2 SVGIG come from the germline V gene (reference sequence).

This sequence joins TRBV29-1 and TRBJ2-5, with D perhaps TRBD1 (6 bases). The germline CDR1 and CDR2 sequences are SQVTM and ANQGSEA. This CDR3 is 14 amino acids long. Trimming took 7 bases from V and 5 from J, leaving 20 bases between them. CDR3 loop: CSDRGHSPSETQYF. The CDR3 nucleotides read TGCAGCGACCGGGGACACTCACCTTCGGAGACCCAGTACTTC.

The V call is TRBV9, the J call TRBJ1-1; D gene ambiguous. The germline CDR1 and CDR2 sequences are SGDLS and YYNGEE. This CDR3 has 13 amino acids. The V end was cut by 4 bases, the J end by 5 bases, with 12 bases between. In DNA, the CDR3 is TGTGCCAGCAGCACAAACGGGCTGACTGAAGCTTTCTTT. Translation gives CASSTNGLTEAFF.

The rearrangement uses TRBV27 and TRBJ2-6; TRBD1 matches 8 bases. V shed 5 bases, J shed 1 base, and the junction held 4 bases outside the gene matches. This CDR3 contains 16 residues. From germline, CDR1 is MNHEY and CDR2 SMNVEV (reference sequence). The DNA for the CDR3 is TGTGCCAGCAGTGACCGGACAGGGTCTGGGGCCAACGTCCTGACTTTC. Translation gives CASSDRTGSGANVLTF.

This clone has a handful of counts. The J gene is TRBJ1-1, the V gene TRBV5-4; tentative D call: TRBD1 (5 bases). The CDR3 is 13 residues long. Germline CDR1 is SGHNT and CDR2 is YYREEE (reference sequence). The V and J ends lost 6 bases and 1 base respectively, with 10 bases between them. The chain's CDR3 is CASTMGGNTEAFF. The CDR3 DNA is TGTGCCAGCACCATGGGGGGGAACACTGAAGCTTTCTTT.

This clone was observed once. Other DNA sequences in the sample encode the same CDR3. The CDR3 DNA sequence: TGCAGCGTCCGGACTAGCGGCTACAATGAGCAGTTCTTC. It yields the protein CSVRTSGYNEQFF. The chain links TRBV29-1 to TRBJ2-1; 10 nucleotides agree with TRBD2. The germline gives CDR1 SQVTM, CDR2 ANQGSEA. This CDR3 region has 13 residues. With 6 bases clipped from V and 3 bases from J, the junction kept 2 bases outside the gene matches.